This TCR beta chain was identified in a study of metastatic and nonmetastatic thyroid tumors. Regarding the study as a whole: Malignant thyroid tumors reportedly had TCR beta diversity that was significantly higher than in benign nodules, in blood and tumor.

V was cut by 5 bases and J by 0 bases, with 12 bases left in between. CDR1 and CDR2 (germline): SGHRS, YFSETQ. The CDR3 consists of 15 residues. This clone occurred many times. Its specificity is not known. As processed by the authors: Across clinicopathological groups, CDR3 differences served as the basis for building a distant-metastasis classifier for papillary thyroid cancer. MiXCR reprocessed the PCR reads for TCRdb. Clone size and V and J calls follow TCRdb, not the original study. The table records about 82,000 clones, under 15% of them present only once. Until they underwent thyroid surgery, no patient had received any treatment.

The sequence was collected from a female donor with papillary thyroid cancer or a benign thyroid nodule (not recorded which). Some clones in this sample may be carry-over from other donors' samples. This chain links TRBV5-1 with TRBJ1-3, with unresolved D. Sequenced input: tumor tissue. In DNA form, the CDR3 reads TGCGCCAGCAGTTACGACGGTTTCTCTGGAAACACCATATATTTT. Translation: CASSYDGFSGNTIYF.